The 10 T cell receptor beta chains below come from one sample, sequenced in a study of identical twins. TCRdb fed the 5' RACE reads into MiXCR, producing one record per CDR3 protein. The sample has 500,000 to 650,000 distinct CDR3 sequences, around 24% seen once. The same specimen was also included in a second study, on yellow fever vaccine responses in identical twins.

The sample was CD4+ T cells sorted from blood. These receptors were collected from a woman aged 18-30 years in good health.

This clonotype was observed a few times. J is TRBJ2-3 and V is TRBV7-9; maybe TRBD2 (5 bases). From germline, CDR1 is SEHNR and CDR2 FQNEAQ (reference sequence). This CDR3 is built from 14 residues. V dropped 3 bases and J dropped 4 bases, with 11 bases sitting between them. CDR3 nucleotides: TGTGCCAGCAGCTTCGGGATGGCGGCAGATACGCAGTATTTT. Translating gives CASSFGMAADTQYF.

The chain combines TRBV12-3 or TRBV12-4 with TRBJ2-1; no definite D call. This CDR3 contains 15 residues. V was shortened by 5 bases and J by 2 bases, with 13 bases between the two germline ends. The CDR3 bases are TGTGCCAGCAGTCCCCTACTGGGCGCCTACAATGAGCAGTTCTTC. Protein: CASSPLLGAYNEQFF.

Regarding this clonotype: One end of the junction varies from germline; a read error may be responsible. CDR3 sequence reads: CASSKEDPVNTQYF. The CDR3 DNA is TGTGCCAGCAGCAAAGAGGACCCGGTCAATACGCAGTATTTT. The chain uses TRBV4-2 and TRBJ2-3, with D uncertain. The CDR3 covers 14 residues. Germline V CDR1 and CDR2: LGHNA, YNFKEQ.

The chain is built from TRBV4-2 and TRBJ1-1; 10 bases agree with TRBD1. J was trimmed by 3 bases and V by 0 bases; bases with no gene match: 7. CDR3 size: 17 residues. The germline CDR1 and CDR2 sequences are LGHNA and YNFKEQ. CDR3 loop: CASSQDMTGGRYTEAFF. The DNA for the CDR3 is TGTGCCAGCAGCCAAGATATGACAGGGGGCCGGTACACTGAAGCTTTCTTT.

This clonotype was detected a few times. V and J are TRBV12-3 or TRBV12-4 and TRBJ2-5; D perhaps matches TRBD2 (5 bases). The CDR3 spans 14 residues. The V end lost 4 bases, the J end lost 9 bases, and 18 bases lay between the germline ends. CDR3 coding DNA: TGTGCCAGCAGTTCCTCGAGCGGATCAACGGCCCAGTACTTC. Amino acids: CASSSSSGSTAQYF.

The V call is TRBV11-2, the J call TRBJ1-2; D might be TRBD1 (6 bases). Trimming cost V 7 bases and J 6 bases, with 18 bases left between them. Germline CDR1 and CDR2: SGHAT and FQNNGV. The CDR3 runs 14 residues. CDR3 nucleotide sequence: TGTGCCAGCACCTGGGTGGGGAGGGGGGATGGCTACACCTTC. Translating gives CASTWVGRGDGYTF.

This clonotype was seen a few times. The chain combines TRBV6-5 with TRBJ1-1; TRBD1 might be the D (6 bases). Germline V gives CDR1 MNHEY, CDR2 SVGAGI. The CDR3 consists of 16 residues. Trimming pared 2 bases from V and 3 bases from J, leaving 16 bases between. The CDR3 region has the DNA TGTGCCAGCAGTTACGTGAGCGGGGGCAGTGACACTGAAGCTTTCTTT. It encodes CASSYVSGGSDTEAFF.

This clonotype has a handful of counts. The V call is TRBV7-2, the J call TRBJ2-1, with TRBD1 as a possible D gene (6 bases). Trimming stripped 8 bases from V and 6 bases from J, with 17 bases between. CDR1 and CDR2 from the germline V gene are SGHTA and FQGNSA. This CDR3 comprises 14 residues. The CDR3 region has the DNA TGTGCCAGCGTCAGCAACAGGGTTAGCAATGAGCAGTTCTTC. Encoded protein: CASVSNRVSNEQFF.

V is TRBV5-1 and J is TRBJ2-3, with 8 bases identical to TRBD2. The CDR3 contains 17 residues. J gave up 5 bases and V 1 base, and 12 bases lay outside the gene matches. Per germline, CDR1 SGHRS and CDR2 YFSETQ. CDR3 loop: CASSLNTGGPRGDTQYF. The CDR3 nucleotides read TGCGCCAGCAGCTTGAACACGGGAGGGCCGAGAGGAGATACGCAGTATTTT.

This clonotype was recorded a few times. The V and J genes are TRBV6-5 and TRBJ2-6; TRBD1 matches at 9 bases. V lost 2 bases to trimming and J lost 2 bases; unmatched junction nucleotides: 7. Germline values: CDR1 MNHEY, CDR2 SVGAGI. The CDR3 covers 18 residues. In DNA, the CDR3 is TGTGCCAGCAGTTACACGGACAGGGGTGTAGCTGGGGCCAACGTCCTGACTTTC. Protein sequence: CASSYTDRGVAGANVLTF.